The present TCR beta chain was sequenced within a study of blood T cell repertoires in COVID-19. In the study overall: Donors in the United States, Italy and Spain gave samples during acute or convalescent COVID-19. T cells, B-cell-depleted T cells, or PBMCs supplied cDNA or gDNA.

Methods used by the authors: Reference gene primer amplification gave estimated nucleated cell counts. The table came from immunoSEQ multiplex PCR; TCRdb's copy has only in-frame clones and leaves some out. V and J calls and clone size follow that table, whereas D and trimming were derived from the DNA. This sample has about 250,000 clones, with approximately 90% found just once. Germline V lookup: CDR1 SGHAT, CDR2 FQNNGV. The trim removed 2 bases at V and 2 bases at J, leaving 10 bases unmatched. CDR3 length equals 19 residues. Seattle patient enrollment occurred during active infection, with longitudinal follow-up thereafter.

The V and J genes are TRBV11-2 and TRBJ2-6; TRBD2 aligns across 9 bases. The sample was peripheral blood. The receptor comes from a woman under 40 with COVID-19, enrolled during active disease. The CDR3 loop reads CASSLYFGGGGAGANVLTF. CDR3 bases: TGTGCCAGCAGCTTATATTTTGGCGGGGGGGGCGCTGGGGCCAACGTCCTGACTTTC.